One sample yielded the 2 T cell receptor beta chains listed below, sequenced in a study of regulatory T cells in long-lasting Graves disease. The time point was: newly diagnosed GD, antithyroid drugs for less than 3 months. The TCR library was prepared using RNA isolated from PBMCs. CDR3 regions were amplified by Arm-PCR using iRepertoire HTBI primers to build TCR beta libraries. MiXCR, applied by TCRdb to the multiplex PCR reads, yields one record per CDR3 protein. Counted here are about 430,000 distinct CDR3 sequences, 15% occurring once; the ten biggest clones make up approximately 8%. These data also featured in a second study, about T cells in Graves' hyperthyroidism and ophthalmopathy.

This material consisted of peripheral blood mononuclear cells (PBMCs), taken at new diagnosis, from a patient treated with antithyroid drugs. These receptors originate from a woman aged 35 to 49 with Graves disease.

This chain connects TRBV7-2 to TRBJ2-2, with D tentatively TRBD1 or TRBD2 (5 bases each). Deletions cut 1 base from V and 3 bases from J, with 12 bases between. Germline V gives CDR1 SGHTA, CDR2 FQGNSA. The CDR3 loop spans 16 amino acids. This chain's CDR3 is CASSLEMGVDTGELFF. The CDR3, as DNA: TGTGCCAGCAGCTTAGAAATGGGGGTGGACACCGGGGAGCTGTTTTTT.

This sequence joins TRBV5-8 and TRBJ1-4; D remains unclear. Trimming cost V 2 bases and J 4 bases, with 9 bases left between them. The CDR3 spans 14 residues. The V gene's germline CDR1 is SGHTS and CDR2 YDEGEE. DNA of the CDR3: TGTGCCAGCAGCTTTTTTAGGAGTAATGAAAAACTGTTTTTT. Its translation: CASSFFRSNEKLFF.